This paragraph reports one T cell receptor beta chain. Per germline, CDR1 LNHNV and CDR2 YYDKDF (reference sequence). Trimming removed 0 bases from V and 0 bases from J, with 20 bases in between. The CDR3 runs 20 residues. Some clones are missing from TCRdb's copy, which holds only in-frame ones; the method was immunoSEQ multiplex PCR. Among 30,000 to 40,000 clones listed, about 95% were seen once. These data are taken from a study of T cell changes during pregnancy in multiple sclerosis. The material was CD4+ T cells from peripheral blood mononuclear cells, obtained in the second trimester of pregnancy. This TCR was recovered from a female donor with multiple sclerosis, enrolled in a pregnancy study. The J gene is TRBJ2-2, the V gene TRBV15, with a possible D match to TRBD2 (5 bases). CDR3 DNA sequence: TGTGCCACCAGCAGAGAACCCCAAGGAGACTATAGAACGAACACCGGGGAGCTGTTTTTT. Translated, it gives CATSREPQGDYRTNTGELFF.